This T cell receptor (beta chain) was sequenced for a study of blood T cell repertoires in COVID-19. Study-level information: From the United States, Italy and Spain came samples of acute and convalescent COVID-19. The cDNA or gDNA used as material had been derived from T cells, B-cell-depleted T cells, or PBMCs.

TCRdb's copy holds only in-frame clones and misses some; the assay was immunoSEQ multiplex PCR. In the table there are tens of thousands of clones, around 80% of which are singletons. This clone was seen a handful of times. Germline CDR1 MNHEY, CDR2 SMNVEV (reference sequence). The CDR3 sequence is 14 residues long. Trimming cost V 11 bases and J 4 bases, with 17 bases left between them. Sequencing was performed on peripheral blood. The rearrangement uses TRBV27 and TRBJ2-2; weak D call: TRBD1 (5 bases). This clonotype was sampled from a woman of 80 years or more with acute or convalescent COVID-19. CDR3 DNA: TGTGCCGTTAGAGTAAGGGGTTCCACCGGGGAGCTGTTTTTT. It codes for CAVRVRGSTGELFF.